This T cell receptor beta chain stems from a study of T cells in Graves' hyperthyroidism and ophthalmopathy. Patients counted as stable if ophthalmopathy did not develop within 18 months. CDR1 is SGHTA, CDR2 FQGNSA, per germline. The CDR3 covers 11 residues. Trimming stripped 7 bases from V and 9 bases from J, with 9 bases between. What was amplified from RNA transcripts were TCR beta CDR3 regions. First-round RT-PCR with HTBI primers amplified the TCR CDR3 region. One entry per CDR3 protein results from TCRdb running MiXCR on the multiplex PCR reads. The data show about 610,000 distinct CDR3 sequences, about half seen once. The study, taken as a whole, reports: Blood also carried most thyroid clonotypes expanded above 0.001.

Regarding this clonotype: As yet, its antigen is unknown.

The sequence came from a woman under 30 with Graves' hyperthyroidism. The sample was peripheral blood or thyroid tissue (not recorded which). The chain carries TRBV7-2 and TRBJ2-2; no reliable D call. CDR3 residues: CASTHRWELFF. The CDR3 bases are TGTGCCAGCACCCACCGGTGGGAGCTGTTTTTT.